These 30 T cell receptor beta chains originate from one sample sequenced in a study of CD8 T cells in ankylosing spondylitis. One entry per CDR3 protein, called by TCRdb with MiXCR from the 5' RACE reads. The data show hundreds of thousands of distinct CDR3 sequences, around 20% seen once. The sample was blood, either unsorted or a sorted T cell fraction (not recorded which). These receptors were obtained from a male donor with ankylosing spondylitis or in good health (not recorded which).

In DNA, the CDR3 is TGTGCCAGCTCACCACCGGGACCGAAAAACACCGGGGAGCTGTTTTTT. Amino acid sequence: CASSPPGPKNTGELFF. The V gene is TRBV18, the J gene TRBJ2-2; D could derive from TRBD1 or TRBD2 (5 bases each). CDR1 and CDR2 (germline): KGHSH, LQKENI. Trimming cost V 0 bases and J 2 bases, with 10 bases left between them. The CDR3 runs to 16 residues.

This clonotype was recorded a few times. This chain connects TRBV7-8 to TRBJ2-3; TRBD2 aligns across 13 bases. The CDR3 loop spans 17 amino acids. The J segment lost 2 bases and the V segment lost 4 bases, leaving 6 bases of the junction unmatched. CDR1 SGHVS and CDR2 FQNEAQ come from the germline V gene. The chain's CDR3 is CASSWTSGGSDTDTQYF. CDR3 sequence (DNA): TGTGCCAGCAGCTGGACTAGCGGGGGCTCGGACACAGATACGCAGTATTTT.

The gene calls are TRBV28 and TRBJ2-7, with D unclear. Germline CDR1 is MDHEN and CDR2 is SYDVKM. The CDR3 consists of 14 residues. Trimming took off 5 bases at V and 5 bases at J, with 16 bases between the two ends. CDR3 bases: TGTGCCAGCAGTCCTCTCCGTTTAGTCAACGAGCAGTACTTC. Translated: CASSPLRLVNEQYF.

The rearrangement uses TRBV12-3 or TRBV12-4 and TRBJ2-3; perhaps TRBD2 as D (6 bases). The V gene lost 4 bases and the J gene lost 4 bases, with 9 bases spanning the gap. The CDR3 is made up of 13 amino acids. DNA for the CDR3: TGTGCCAGCAGTTCAGGAGGGGCAGATACGCAGTATTTT. Translating gives CASSSGGADTQYF.

J is TRBJ2-7 and V is TRBV7-2; D call uncertain. The CDR3 runs 15 residues. Germline V gene sequence: CDR1 SGHTA, CDR2 FQGNSA. V lost 5 bases and J 6 bases, leaving 20 bases between the germline ends. This CDR3 reads CASSAHLNLRTEQYF. Written as DNA, the CDR3 is TGTGCCAGCAGCGCCCACCTCAACCTTAGGACCGAGCAGTACTTC.

The chain carries TRBV6-1 and TRBJ2-3, with 9 nucleotides matching TRBD2. Germline V CDR1 and CDR2: MNHNS, SASEGT. After removal of 6 bases from V and 3 bases from J, the junction contained 4 bases not matched to a gene. CDR3 length: 14 residues. This CDR3 is CASRGLAVTDTQYF. CDR3 bases: TGTGCCAGCAGGGGACTAGCAGTAACAGATACGCAGTATTTT.

This chain joins TRBV29-1 and TRBJ1-1; tentatively, D is TRBD1 (6 bases). The V gene lost 5 bases and the J gene lost 5 bases, with 15 bases spanning the gap. The germline gives CDR1 SQVTM, CDR2 ANQGSEA. This CDR3 has 13 amino acids. CDR3 nucleotide sequence: TGCAGCGTTCCGGGACACGCAGGGACTGAAGCTTTCTTT. Translating it yields CSVPGHAGTEAFF.

The genes are TRBV29-1 and TRBJ2-7, with 8 nucleotides matching TRBD1. The germline V gene has CDR1 SQVTM and CDR2 ANQGSEA. The CDR3 spans 14 residues. After removal of 2 bases from V and 5 bases from J, the junction contained 8 bases not matched to a gene. The CDR3 loop is CSVESADRGHEQYF. CDR3 nucleotide sequence: TGCAGCGTTGAATCGGCTGACAGGGGCCACGAGCAGTACTTC.

In DNA form, the CDR3 reads TGTGCCAGCAATAGCTGGCCGAACACCGGGGAGCTGTTTTTT. Protein sequence: CASNSWPNTGELFF. This chain joins TRBV9 and TRBJ2-2, with D unclear. The germline gives CDR1 SGDLS, CDR2 YYNGEE. The CDR3 consists of 14 residues. Trimming pared 6 bases from V and 0 bases from J, leaving 9 bases between.

The chain recombines TRBV15 with TRBJ2-4, with a weak D call TRBD2 (5 bases). The CDR3 totals 14 residues. Germline V lookup: CDR1 LNHNV, CDR2 YYDKDF (reference sequence). Trimming cost V 2 bases and J 3 bases, with 8 bases left between them. CDR3 residues: CATSRRAGKNIQYF. CDR3 DNA: TGTGCCACCAGCAGAAGGGCGGGCAAAAACATTCAGTACTTC.

This clonotype was observed a handful of times. The DNA for the CDR3 is TGTGCCAGTAGTATAGCCAGGGAAAACATTCAGTACTTC. Its protein is CASSIARENIQYF. V is TRBV19 and J is TRBJ2-4; maybe TRBD1 (5 bases). The V gene's germline CDR1 is LNHDA and CDR2 SQIVND (reference sequence). The CDR3 loop spans 13 amino acids. Trimming left V 1 base short and J 5 bases short, with 6 bases between.

This clonotype appeared a few times. The CDR3 loop is CASSLVGNYGYTF. The CDR3 nucleotides are TGTGCCAGCAGTTTAGTTGGGAACTATGGCTACACCTTC. This chain links TRBV12-3 or TRBV12-4 with TRBJ1-2; D is ambiguous. Trimming removed 1 base at V and 2 bases at J, with 5 bases between. This CDR3 is built from 13 residues.

This chain links TRBV7-6 with TRBJ2-7; D may be TRBD1 (6 bases). The CDR3 contains 12 residues. The V and J ends lost 6 bases and 6 bases respectively, with 12 bases between them. Germline V lookup: CDR1 SGHVS, CDR2 FNYEAQ. The CDR3 DNA reads as TGTGCCAGCAGTTTCCCAGGGGCCGAGCAGTACTTC. This codes for CASSFPGAEQYF.

The chain has TRBV29-1 and TRBJ1-1; TRBD1 might be the D (5 bases). Trimming cost V 7 bases and J 5 bases, with 14 bases left between them. The germline gives CDR1 SQVTM, CDR2 ANQGSEA. The CDR3 runs to 12 residues. In DNA form, the CDR3 reads TGCAGCGCAACGGGGCTGGAGACTGAAGCTTTCTTT. Protein sequence: CSATGLETEAFF.

This clonotype turned up a few times. The chain combines TRBV6-1 with TRBJ2-5, with D tentatively TRBD1 (6 bases). Trimming took off 5 bases at V and 1 base at J, with 17 bases between the two ends. Germline CDR1 is MNHNS and CDR2 is SASEGT. There are 16 residues in the CDR3. This CDR3 reads CASSLTDRVTQETQYF. In DNA, the CDR3 is TGTGCCAGCAGTCTCACGGACAGAGTGACCCAAGAGACCCAGTACTTC.

The chain couples TRBV4-2 to TRBJ2-3, with 7 bases matching TRBD2. This CDR3 has 16 amino acids. J lost 0 bases, V lost 1 base, and 4 bases had no gene match. Germline V CDR1 and CDR2: LGHNA, YNFKEQ. CDR3: CASSQVRGGSTDTQYF. As DNA, the CDR3 is TGTGCCAGCAGCCAAGTGAGGGGAGGGAGCACAGATACGCAGTATTTT.

This chain links TRBV12-3 or TRBV12-4 with TRBJ2-7, with TRBD2 as a possible D gene (5 bases). The CDR3 covers 15 residues. Between the trimmed V and J ends, which lost 6 bases and 3 bases, there was a span of 18 bases. The CDR3 coding sequence is TGTGCCAGCAGCTTCGACGGGGAACTAGACTACGAGCAGTACTTC. It is translated as CASSFDGELDYEQYF.

The chain employs TRBV6-5 and TRBJ2-7; D is unresolved. With 0 bases removed from V and 3 bases from J, the gap between germline ends came to 6 bases. Germline values: CDR1 MNHEY, CDR2 SVGAGI. There are 13 residues in the CDR3. CDR3 sequence reads: CASSYSNDYEQYF. CDR3 DNA: TGTGCCAGCAGTTACTCGAATGACTACGAGCAGTACTTC.

The chain carries TRBV5-6 and TRBJ2-7, with D perhaps assigned TRBD1 or TRBD2 (5 bases each). The germline V gene encodes CDR1 SGHDT and CDR2 YYEEEE. The germline V and J ends were trimmed by 4 bases and 2 bases, with 16 bases remaining between them. CDR3 size: 15 residues. The CDR3 DNA sequence: TGTGCCAGCAGCCCTAACCGGGACGGAGCCTACGAGCAGTACTTC. This translates into CASSPNRDGAYEQYF.

This clonotype was observed a handful of times. This chain joins TRBV30 and TRBJ2-1, with 8 bases identical to TRBD1. V gave up 1 base and J gave up 9 bases; unmatched junction bases: 8. The CDR3 is 14 amino acids. The V gene's germline CDR1 is GTSNPN and CDR2 SVGIG (reference sequence). CDR3 sequence (DNA): TGTGCCTGGAGTGCATCATCAGGGGGCAGTGAGCAGTTCTTC. It specifies CAWSASSGGSEQFF.

A few counts support this clonotype. CDR3 sequence reads: CASSPDGKSYEQYF. The DNA of the CDR3 is TGTGCCAGCAGCCCGGACGGGAAATCCTACGAGCAGTACTTC. The chain joins TRBV12-3 or TRBV12-4 to TRBJ2-7; tentatively, D is TRBD2 (5 bases). CDR3 length: 14 residues. V shed 6 bases and J shed 1 base, with 13 bases lying between them.

In its sample, this clonotype was seen a few times. The V gene is TRBV28, the J gene TRBJ2-1, with a weak D call TRBD1 (6 bases). Germline V gives CDR1 MDHEN, CDR2 SYDVKM. The V end was cut by 4 bases, the J end by 4 bases, with 11 bases between. This CDR3 contains 14 residues. CDR3 DNA: TGTGCCAGCAGTTCCCCGCAGGGGTACAATGAGCAGTTCTTC. Residues: CASSSPQGYNEQFF.

This clonotype was seen more than once but under ten times. This sequence joins TRBV2 and TRBJ2-7; 9 positions agree with TRBD1. V lost 4 bases, J lost 12 bases, and 13 bases stayed unmatched. Germline CDR1 and CDR2: SNHLY and FYNNEI. This CDR3 contains 14 residues. The CDR3 DNA reads TGTGCCAGCAGTGTGATCGAGACAGGGGGTCGCGGGTACTTC. This encodes CASSVIETGGRGYF.

This sequence joins TRBV20-1 and TRBJ2-5; the D is unclear. The CDR3 runs 14 residues. V lost 2 bases to trimming and J lost 5 bases, with 15 bases between them. The germline V gene encodes CDR1 DFQATT and CDR2 SNEGSKA (reference sequence). This CDR3 is CSARLYGPEETQYF. CDR3 bases: TGCAGTGCTAGACTATACGGACCAGAGGAGACCCAGTACTTC.

The table lists this clonotype with a few counts. The chain has TRBV12-3 or TRBV12-4 and TRBJ2-5; no definite D call. V was shortened by 5 bases and J by 4 bases, with 17 bases between the two germline ends. CDR3 length: 15 residues. The CDR3 is CASSPRTIEGETQYF. The CDR3 region has the DNA TGTGCCAGCAGTCCCCGGACGATTGAAGGAGAGACCCAGTACTTC.

This clonotype was found a few times. The V gene is TRBV12-3 or TRBV12-4, the J gene TRBJ2-7, with TRBD1 matching over 8 bases. The CDR3 loop spans 16 amino acids. V dropped 6 bases and J dropped 2; count of bases not matched to a gene: 12. Here the CDR3 DNA reads TGTGCCAGCAGCTCGGGCCGGGACAGGACACCCTACGAGCAGTACTTC. Translated, it gives CASSSGRDRTPYEQYF.

This chain's CDR3 is CASTPNEGTYEQYF. The CDR3 DNA is TGTGCCAGCACCCCCAATGAGGGAACCTACGAGCAGTACTTC. The V call is TRBV12-3 or TRBV12-4, the J call TRBJ2-7; possible D gene TRBD2, 5 bases. V gave up 7 bases and J gave up 2 bases, with 15 bases separating them. The CDR3 loop spans 14 amino acids.

This clonotype was counted a few times. The V and J genes are TRBV28 and TRBJ2-3; 7 bases are shared with TRBD2. The germline gives CDR1 MDHEN, CDR2 SYDVKM. The CDR3 spans 15 residues. With 6 bases clipped from V and 2 bases from J, the junction kept 8 bases outside the gene matches. The CDR3 bases are TGTGCCAGCAGAAATGCGGGGGACCCCACAGATACGCAGTATTTT. The encoded protein is CASRNAGDPTDTQYF.

This clonotype was seen only a few times. The V and J genes are TRBV11-2 and TRBJ2-7, with D possibly matching TRBD1 (5 bases). V lost 2 bases and J lost 4, with 15 bases in between. The CDR3 is made up of 15 amino acids. Germline V gives CDR1 SGHAT, CDR2 FQNNGV. DNA of the CDR3: TGTGCCAGCAGCTTAATAGGGGATCCCATTTACGAGCAGTACTTC. This encodes CASSLIGDPIYEQYF.

The chain recombines TRBV7-3 with TRBJ2-3, with TRBD2 matching 7 bases. J gave up 2 bases and V 2 bases, and 7 bases lay outside the gene matches. The V gene's germline CDR1 is SGHTA and CDR2 FQGTGA. This CDR3 spans 16 amino acids. This CDR3 reads CASSLERGGNTDTQYF. The CDR3 nucleotides read TGTGCCAGCAGCTTAGAGCGGGGAGGAAACACAGATACGCAGTATTTT. The variable domain in full, completed from reference TRBV7-3 and TRBJ2-3, reads GAGVSQTPSNKVTEKGKYVELRCDPISGHTALYWYRQSLGQGPEFLIYFQGTGAADDSGLPNDRFFAVRPEGSVSTLKIQRTERGDSAVYLCASSLERGGNTDTQYFGPGTRLTVL.